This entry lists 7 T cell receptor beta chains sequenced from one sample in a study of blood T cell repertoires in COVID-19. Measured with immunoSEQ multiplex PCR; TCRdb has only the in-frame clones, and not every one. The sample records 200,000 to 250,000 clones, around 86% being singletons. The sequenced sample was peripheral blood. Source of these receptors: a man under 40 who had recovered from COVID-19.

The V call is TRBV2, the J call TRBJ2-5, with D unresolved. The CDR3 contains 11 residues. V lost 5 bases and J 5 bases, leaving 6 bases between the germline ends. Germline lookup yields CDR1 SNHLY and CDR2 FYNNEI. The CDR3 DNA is TGTGCCAGCAGTCCCCAGGAGACCCAGTACTTC. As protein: CASSPQETQYF.

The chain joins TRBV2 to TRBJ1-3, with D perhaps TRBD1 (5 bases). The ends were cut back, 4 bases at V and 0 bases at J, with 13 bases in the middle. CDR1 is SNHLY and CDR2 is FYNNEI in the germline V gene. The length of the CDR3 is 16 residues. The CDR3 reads CASSVGGTASGNTIYF. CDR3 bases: TGTGCCAGCAGTGTGGGGGGAACAGCCTCTGGAAACACCATATATTTT.

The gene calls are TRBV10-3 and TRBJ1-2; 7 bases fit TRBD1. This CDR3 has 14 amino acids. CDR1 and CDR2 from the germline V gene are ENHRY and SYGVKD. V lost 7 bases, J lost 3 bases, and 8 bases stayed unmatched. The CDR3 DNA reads TGTGCCATCACCGACAGGGAAAAGGACTATGGCTACACCTTC. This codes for CAITDREKDYGYTF.

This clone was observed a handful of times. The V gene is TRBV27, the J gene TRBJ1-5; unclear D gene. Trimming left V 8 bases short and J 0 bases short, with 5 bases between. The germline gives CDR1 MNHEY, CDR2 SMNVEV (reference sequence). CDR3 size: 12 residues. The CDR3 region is CASGLSNQPQHF. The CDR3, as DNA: TGTGCCAGCGGGCTTAGCAATCAGCCCCAGCATTTT.

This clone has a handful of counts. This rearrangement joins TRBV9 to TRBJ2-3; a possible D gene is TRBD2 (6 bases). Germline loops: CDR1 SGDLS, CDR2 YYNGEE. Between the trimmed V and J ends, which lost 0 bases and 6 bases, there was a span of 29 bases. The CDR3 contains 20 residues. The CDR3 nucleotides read TGTGCCAGCAGCGTAGTCGGAGCCGTCGGCGGGGTCTCCACGAGGGATACGCAGTATTTT. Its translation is CASSVVGAVGGVSTRDTQYF.

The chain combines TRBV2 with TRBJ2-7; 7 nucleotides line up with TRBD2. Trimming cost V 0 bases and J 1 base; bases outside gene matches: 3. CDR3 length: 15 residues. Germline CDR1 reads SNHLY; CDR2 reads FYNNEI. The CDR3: CASSEAGRGSYEQYF. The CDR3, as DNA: TGTGCCAGCAGTGAAGCTGGGAGGGGATCCTACGAGCAGTACTTC.

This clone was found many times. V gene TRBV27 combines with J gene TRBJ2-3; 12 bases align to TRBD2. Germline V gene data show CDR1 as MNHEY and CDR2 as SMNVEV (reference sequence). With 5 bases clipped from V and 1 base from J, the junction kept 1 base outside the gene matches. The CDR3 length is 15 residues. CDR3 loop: CASSRTSGGTDTQYF. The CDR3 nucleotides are TGTGCCAGCAGTAGGACTAGCGGGGGCACAGATACGCAGTATTTT.